What follows are 21 T cell receptor beta chains derived from one specimen sequenced in a study of tissue T cells after allogeneic stem cell transplantation. Profiled with immunoSEQ multiplex PCR; TCRdb holds only in-frame clones, not every one. This table holds some 48,000 clones, around 70% found once. The specimen sequenced was sorted cells pooled from one or two spleens. The source is a pool of C57BL/6 mice in good health.

On this clone itself: Any gene name here is a mouse gene name. The CDR3 extends 1 residue past the end of the read, so its final part is completed from the germline J gene. The chain carries TRBV15 and TRBJ2-4, with D perhaps TRBD1 (6 bases). CDR3 size: 13 residues. Germline CDR1 is SGHND and CDR2 is FRSKSL. V lost 6 bases, J lost 1 base, and 8 bases lay in between. The DNA read from the CDR3 is TGTGCCAGCAGGGAGGGGGGTCAAAACACCTTGTAC. Its protein product is CASREGGQNTLY. The entire CDR3 protein reads CASREGGQNTLYF.

As concerns this clone: Germline and genes here are mouse. The sequenced fragment ends 1 residue before the CDR3 boundary, so the rest is inferred from the germline J gene. Distinct nucleotide sequences in the sample also encode this CDR3. The chain combines TRBV19 with TRBJ2-7; TRBD2 matches 13 bases. Germline V gives CDR1 FNHDT, CDR2 SITEND (reference sequence). The CDR3 consists of 15 residues. With 4 bases clipped from V and 0 bases from J, the junction kept 1 base outside the gene matches. The CDR3 bases that were read are TGTGCCAGCAGTCGGGACTGGGGGGGCTCCTATGAACAGTAC. This encodes CASSRDWGGSYEQY. The full CDR3 protein reads CASSRDWGGSYEQYF.

A remark on this clone: The gene names given are mouse names. The CDR3 extends 1 residue past the end of the read, so its final part is completed from the germline J gene. This chain uses TRBV13-3 with TRBJ2-5; D possibly corresponds to TRBD2 (6 bases). Per germline, CDR1 NNHDY and CDR2 SYVADS. Trimming took 0 bases from V and 0 from J, leaving 8 bases between them. There are 15 residues in the CDR3. The CDR3 sequence: CASSDVGVNQDTQYF. CDR3 bases read: TGTGCCAGCAGTGATGTGGGGGTTAACCAAGACACCCAGTAC.

Details on this clone: Mouse germline and gene names are used. The read ends 1 residue early relative to the CDR3; the germline J gene fills the gap. J is TRBJ2-1 and V is TRBV5; D might be TRBD1 (5 bases). V was cut by 0 bases and J by 5 bases, with 11 bases left in between. Per the germline V gene, CDR1 is LGHNA and CDR2 is YNLKQL (reference sequence). CDR3 length: 15 residues. The CDR3 bases that were read are TGTGCCAGCAGCCAAGATGCAGGGTCAAATGCTGAGCAGTTC. Translation gives CASSQDAGSNAEQF. The complete CDR3 protein is CASSQDAGSNAEQFF.

Note on this clone: All gene names here are mouse names. The CDR3 is cut off 1 residue early in the read; its end comes from the germline J gene. The gene calls are TRBV13-1 and TRBJ1-2; D remains unclear. Trimming stripped 1 base from V and 1 base from J, with 5 bases between. CDR1 is NSHNY, CDR2 SYGAGN, per germline. The CDR3 spans 13 residues. The CDR3 DNA, read in part, is TGTGCCAGCAGTGATCTACAAAACTCCGACTACACC. This codes for CASSDLQNSDYT. The full CDR3 is CASSDLQNSDYTF.

On this clone itself: Gene names and germline refer to mouse. Sequencing ends 1 residue short of the CDR3 end; the germline J gene provides the rest. V and J are TRBV5 and TRBJ2-7, with TRBD2 as a possible D gene (7 bases). The CDR3 totals 12 residues. CDR1 is LGHNA, CDR2 YNLKQL, per germline (reference sequence). With 4 bases removed from V and 6 bases from J, the gap between germline ends came to 10 bases. CDR3 DNA (partial): TGTGCCAGCAGCCCCCGGGGGGCTGAACAGTAC. This gives the protein CASSPRGAEQY. The entire CDR3 reads CASSPRGAEQYF.

On this clone: Each gene name is a mouse one. The CDR3 reads CASGDGGVGNSPLYF. The sequenced part of the CDR3 DNA is TGTGCCAGCGGTGATGGGGGGGTGGGGAATTCGCCCCTCTAC. This rearrangement joins TRBV13-2 to TRBJ1-6; maybe TRBD1 (5 bases). The sequence runs out 1 residue before the end of the CDR3; the remainder is reconstructed from the germline J gene. TRBJ1-6 is an ORF for which the function is uncertain. Trimming took 0 bases from V and 7 from J, leaving 11 bases between them. Per germline, CDR1 NNHNN and CDR2 SYGAGS (reference sequence). There are 15 residues in the CDR3.

Worth noting for this clone: Gene names are the mouse ones. Sequencing ends 1 residue short of the CDR3 end; the germline J gene provides the rest. The chain combines TRBV13-1 with TRBJ2-3, with TRBD2 matching over 11 bases. Germline assignment: CDR1 NSHNY and CDR2 SYGAGN. The CDR3 has 14 residues. With 4 bases clipped from V and 4 bases from J, the junction kept 2 bases outside the gene matches. The DNA read from the CDR3 is TGTGCCAGCAGTAGGGACTGGGGGACAGAAACGCTGTAT. This sequence encodes CASSRDWGTETLY. The full CDR3 reads CASSRDWGTETLYF.

There are a few counts of this clone. Gene names are the mouse ones. The read halts 1 residue ahead of the CDR3 end, with the missing end drawn from the germline J gene. The V gene is TRBV2, the J gene TRBJ2-7; TRBD2 matches at 11 bases. The germline CDR1 and CDR2 sequences are LGHNA and YSYQKL. The ends lost 0 bases at V and 4 bases at J; junction bases unmatched: 2. CDR3 length: 15 amino acids. This CDR3 reads CASSQDWTGGYEQYF. The CDR3 DNA, read in part, is TGTGCCAGCAGCCAAGACTGGACTGGGGGGTATGAACAGTAC.

On this clone itself: Gene names and germline refer to mouse. The CDR3 extends 1 residue past the end of the read, so its final part is completed from the germline J gene. The chain links TRBV21 to TRBJ2-7, with 9 nucleotides matching TRBD2. TRBV21 is flagged as an ORF with uncertain function. V was pared by 0 bases and J by 3 bases, with 3 bases of the junction left unmatched. The CDR3 loop spans 15 amino acids. The sequenced part of the CDR3 DNA is TGTGCTAGCAGTCAATCGGCCTGGGGGGGCTATGAACAGTAC. It specifies CASSQSAWGGYEQY. The whole CDR3 sequence is CASSQSAWGGYEQYF.

Comments on this clone: The germline and genes are mouse ones. The read finishes 1 residue shy of the CDR3 end, and the germline J gene is used to complete it. The sample holds other DNA sequences that translate to the same CDR3. The chain is built from TRBV12-1 and TRBJ1-1; D perhaps matches TRBD1 (6 bases). Trimming took off 3 bases at V and 0 bases at J, with 10 bases between the two ends. The CDR3 runs to 14 residues. Germline CDR1 reads SGHSN; CDR2 reads HYEKVE. The CDR3 sequence: CASSLDRANTEVFF. The sequenced part of the CDR3 DNA is TGTGCCAGCTCTTTGGACAGAGCAAACACAGAAGTCTTC.

Remarks on this clone: Germline and genes: mouse. The CDR3 protein is CASSNGQNSQNTLYF. The part of the CDR3 DNA that was read is TGTGCTAGCAGTAATGGACAGAATAGTCAAAACACCTTGTAC. The chain joins TRBV29 to TRBJ2-4; D might be TRBD1 (6 bases). Coverage ceases 1 residue before the CDR3 finishes, and the germline J gene fills in the end. Trimming cost V 5 bases and J 0 bases, with 12 bases left between them. CDR3 size: 15 residues. Germline-derived CDR1 and CDR2 are MSHET and SYDVDS.

With respect to this clone: Gene names and germline refer to mouse. The DNA ends 1 residue before the CDR3 does, and the rest of the CDR3 is filled in from the germline J gene. The V gene is TRBV5, the J gene TRBJ1-1; D uncertain. V lost 0 bases, J lost 0 bases, and 8 bases lay in between. Germline CDR1 reads LGHNA; CDR2 reads YNLKQL (reference sequence). The CDR3 length is 15 residues. The covered CDR3 bases are TGTGCCAGCAGCCAAGATCCAGGTCCAAACACAGAAGTCTTC. Translated: CASSQDPGPNTEVF. The CDR3 reads in full as CASSQDPGPNTEVFF.

Concerning this clone: All gene names here are mouse names. Read data end 1 residue before the CDR3 end; the end is taken from the germline J gene. The rearrangement links TRBV4 to TRBJ2-1; the D gene is possibly TRBD1 (6 bases). The V end lost 5 bases, the J end lost 4 bases, and 12 bases lay between the germline ends. The CDR3 has 14 amino acids. Germline CDR1 LGHDT, CDR2 YNNKQL (reference sequence). The sequenced part of the CDR3 DNA is TGTGCCAGCAGCCTCCGGGACAATTATGCTGAGCAGTTC. Translation gives CASSLRDNYAEQF. The CDR3 reads in full as CASSLRDNYAEQFF.

Notes on this clone: Mouse germline and gene names are used. The sequenced fragment ends 1 residue before the CDR3 boundary, so the rest is inferred from the germline J gene. This chain joins TRBV31 and TRBJ1-1, with 7 positions matching TRBD1. In germline, CDR1 is GKSSPN, CDR2 SITVG. The CDR3 runs 12 residues. J was trimmed by 0 bases and V by 5 bases; bases with no gene match: 0. The CDR3 reads CAWGTANTEVFF. The sequenced CDR3 bases are TGTGCCTGGGGGACAGCAAACACAGAAGTCTTC.

Of note for this clone: The germline and genes are mouse ones. The CDR3 is cut off 1 residue early in the read; its end comes from the germline J gene. Other DNA sequences in the same sample also yield this CDR3. This sequence joins TRBV3 and TRBJ2-4; tentative D call: TRBD1 (6 bases). The CDR3 has 14 residues. Germline-derived CDR1 and CDR2 are SNHLY and FYNGKV (reference sequence). Trimming cost V 2 bases and J 0 bases, with 6 bases left between them. The CDR3 DNA, read in part, is TGTGCCAGCAGCTTAAGGGGGAGTCAAAACACCTTGTAC. As protein: CASSLRGSQNTLY. In full, the CDR3 reads CASSLRGSQNTLYF.

In regard to this clone: Each gene name is a mouse one. From the germline J gene comes the end of the CDR3, since the read stops 1 residue before it. The chain employs TRBV12-1 and TRBJ2-2, with 10 bases matching TRBD1. CDR3 length: 15 amino acids. Germline V gene data show CDR1 as SGHSN and CDR2 as HYEKVE. J was trimmed by 5 bases and V by 3 bases; bases with no gene match: 5. This CDR3 reads CASSSGTGATGQLYF. The sequenced CDR3 bases are TGTGCCAGCTCTTCCGGGACAGGGGCGACCGGGCAGCTCTAC.

This clone was recorded only once. Genes here carry mouse names. Read sequence stops 1 residue before the CDR3 end, and the germline J gene provides the missing end. This chain uses TRBV1 with TRBJ2-3; the D call may be TRBD1 or TRBD2 (6 bases each). Looked up from germline, CDR1 is NSQYPW and CDR2 is LRSPGD (reference sequence). The CDR3 spans 14 residues. Trimming stripped 6 bases from V and 1 base from J, with 11 bases between. The part of the CDR3 DNA that was read is TGCACCTGCAGACAGGGACTCGGTGCAGAAACGCTGTAT. Translating gives CTCRQGLGAETLY. The whole CDR3 region reads CTCRQGLGAETLYF.

As to this clone: Germline and genes: mouse. The read terminates 1 residue before the CDR3 end, so the remaining end is supplied by the germline J gene. The chain combines TRBV5 with TRBJ2-7; weak D call: TRBD2 (7 bases). Per germline, CDR1 LGHNA and CDR2 YNLKQL (reference sequence). The CDR3 loop spans 14 amino acids. Trimming left V 2 bases short and J 0 bases short, with 8 bases between. The covered CDR3 bases are TGTGCCAGCAGCCAAAGGGGGGCCTCCTATGAACAGTAC. This sequence encodes CASSQRGASYEQY. The whole CDR3 reads CASSQRGASYEQYF.

Notes on this clone: The gene symbols are mouse symbols. The CDR3 loop reads CASSQAQNSDYTF. Partial CDR3 DNA: TGTGCCAGCAGCCAAGCTCAGAACTCCGACTACACC. This chain links TRBV2 with TRBJ1-2; D call uncertain. Read sequence stops 1 residue before the CDR3 end, and the germline J gene provides the missing end. The germline CDR1 and CDR2 sequences are LGHNA and YSYQKL. CDR3 length equals 13 residues. The germline V and J ends were trimmed by 1 base and 2 bases, with 5 bases remaining between them.

On this clone: Gene and germline names: mouse. The CDR3 goes on 1 residue after the read ends, and that part is filled in from the germline J gene. This chain links TRBV1 with TRBJ1-1; tentatively, D is TRBD1 (5 bases). Germline V lookup: CDR1 NSQYPW, CDR2 LRSPGD (reference sequence). The V end was cut by 0 bases, the J end by 3 bases, with 8 bases between. The length of the CDR3 is 14 residues. The CDR3 loop is CTCSAEDRHTEVFF. CDR3 bases read: TGCACCTGCAGTGCAGAAGACAGACACACAGAAGTCTTC.